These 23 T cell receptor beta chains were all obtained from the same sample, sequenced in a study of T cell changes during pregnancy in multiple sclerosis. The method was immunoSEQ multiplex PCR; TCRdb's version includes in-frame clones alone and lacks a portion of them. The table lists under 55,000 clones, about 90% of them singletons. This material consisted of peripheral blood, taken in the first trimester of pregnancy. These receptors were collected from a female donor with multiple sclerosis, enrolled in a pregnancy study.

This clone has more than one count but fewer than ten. CDR3 loop: CASSLGTAIHVGAFF. The CDR3 bases are TGTGCCAGCAGCCTCGGGACAGCGATCCACGTGGGGGCTTTCTTT. The genes are TRBV7-2 and TRBJ1-1; 7 bases agree with TRBD1. The J segment lost 11 bases and the V segment lost 5 bases, leaving 17 bases of the junction unmatched. Germline V lookup: CDR1 SGHTA, CDR2 FQGNSA. CDR3 length equals 15 residues.

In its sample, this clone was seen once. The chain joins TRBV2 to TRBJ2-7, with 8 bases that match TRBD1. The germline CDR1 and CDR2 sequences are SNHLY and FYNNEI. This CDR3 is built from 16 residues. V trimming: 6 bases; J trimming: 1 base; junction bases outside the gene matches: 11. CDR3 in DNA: TGTGCCAGCAGATACCGGACAGGGCCCTGGTCCTACGAGCAGTACTTC. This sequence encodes CASRYRTGPWSYEQYF.

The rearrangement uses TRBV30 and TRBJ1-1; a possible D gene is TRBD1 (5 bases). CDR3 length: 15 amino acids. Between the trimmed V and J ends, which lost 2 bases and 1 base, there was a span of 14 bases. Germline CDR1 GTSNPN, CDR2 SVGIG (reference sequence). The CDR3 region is CAWSRGDRRNTEAFF. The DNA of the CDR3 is TGTGCCTGGAGTCGGGGGGATCGGCGGAACACTGAAGCTTTCTTT.

The DNA for the CDR3 is TGTGCCAGTAAATTGCACAGTGCTAACTATGGCTACACCTTC. Protein sequence: CASKLHSANYGYTF. The chain carries TRBV19 and TRBJ1-2, with D uncertain. Per germline, CDR1 LNHDA and CDR2 SQIVND (reference sequence). Trimming pared 7 bases from V and 0 bases from J, leaving 12 bases between. The CDR3 is 14 amino acids.

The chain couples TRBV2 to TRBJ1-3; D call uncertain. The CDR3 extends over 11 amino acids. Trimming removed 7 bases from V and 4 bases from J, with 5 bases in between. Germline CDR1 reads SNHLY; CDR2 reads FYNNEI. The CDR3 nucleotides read TGTGCCAGCACCGGGGGAAACACCATATATTTT. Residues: CASTGGNTIYF.

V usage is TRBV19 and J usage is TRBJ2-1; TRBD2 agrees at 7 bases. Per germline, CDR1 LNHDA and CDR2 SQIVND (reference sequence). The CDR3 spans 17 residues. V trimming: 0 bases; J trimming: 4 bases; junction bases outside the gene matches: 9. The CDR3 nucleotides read TGTGCCAGTAGTATAGATCTGAGGTTGGGGGGGTACAATGAGCAGTTCTTC. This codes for CASSIDLRLGGYNEQFF.

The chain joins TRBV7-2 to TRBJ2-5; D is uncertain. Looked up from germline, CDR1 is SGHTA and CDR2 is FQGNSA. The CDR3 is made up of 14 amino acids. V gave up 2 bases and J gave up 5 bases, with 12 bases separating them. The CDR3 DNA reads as TGTGCCAGCAGCTTACTACCTATTGCGGAGACCCAGTACTTC. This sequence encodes CASSLLPIAETQYF.

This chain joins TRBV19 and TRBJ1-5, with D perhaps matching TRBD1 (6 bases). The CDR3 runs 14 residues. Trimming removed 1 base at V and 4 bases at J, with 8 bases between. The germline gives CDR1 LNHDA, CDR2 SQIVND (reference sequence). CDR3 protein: CASSIVRGNQPQHF. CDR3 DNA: TGTGCCAGTAGTATAGTAAGGGGGAATCAGCCCCAGCATTTT.

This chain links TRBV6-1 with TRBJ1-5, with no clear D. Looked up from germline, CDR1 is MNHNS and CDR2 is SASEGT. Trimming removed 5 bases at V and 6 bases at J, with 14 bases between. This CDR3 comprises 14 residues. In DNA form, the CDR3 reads TGTGCCAGCAGTAGGAGGGTTCAAGGTCAGCCCCAGCATTTT. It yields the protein CASSRRVQGQPQHF.

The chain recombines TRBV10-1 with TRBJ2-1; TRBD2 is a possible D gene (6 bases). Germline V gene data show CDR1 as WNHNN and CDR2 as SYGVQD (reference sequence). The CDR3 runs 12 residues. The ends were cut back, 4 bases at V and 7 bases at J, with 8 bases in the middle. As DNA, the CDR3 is TGCGCCAGCAGTGCCCGGGGGAATGAGCAGTTCTTC. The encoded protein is CASSARGNEQFF.

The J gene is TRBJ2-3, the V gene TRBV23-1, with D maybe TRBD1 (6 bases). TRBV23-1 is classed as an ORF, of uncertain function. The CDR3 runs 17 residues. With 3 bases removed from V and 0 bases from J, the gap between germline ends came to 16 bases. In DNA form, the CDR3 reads TGCGCCAGCAGTCACACAGGGTTGGACTCTAGCACAGATACGCAGTATTTT. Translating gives CASSHTGLDSSTDTQYF.

The CDR3 region is CASTRFRPGANVLTF. As DNA, the CDR3 is TGCGCCAGCACCAGGTTCCGGCCTGGGGCCAACGTCCTGACTTTC. The chain is built from TRBV5-1 and TRBJ2-6; D is ambiguous. CDR1 is SGHRS and CDR2 is YFSETQ in the germline V gene. V dropped 6 bases and J dropped 2 bases, with 12 bases sitting between them. The CDR3 is 15 residues long.

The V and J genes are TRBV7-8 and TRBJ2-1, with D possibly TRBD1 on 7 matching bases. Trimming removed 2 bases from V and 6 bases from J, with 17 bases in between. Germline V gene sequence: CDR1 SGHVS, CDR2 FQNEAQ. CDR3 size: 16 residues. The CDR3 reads CASSLRTGLPSNEQFF. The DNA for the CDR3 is TGTGCCAGCAGCTTAAGGACAGGACTACCCAGCAATGAGCAGTTCTTC. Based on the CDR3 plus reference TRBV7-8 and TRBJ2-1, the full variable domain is GAGVSQSPRYKVAKRGQDVALRCDPISGHVSLFWYQQALGQGPEFLTYFQNEAQLDKSGLPSDRFFAERPEGSVSTLKIQRTQQEDSAVYLCASSLRTGLPSNEQFFGPGTRLTVL.

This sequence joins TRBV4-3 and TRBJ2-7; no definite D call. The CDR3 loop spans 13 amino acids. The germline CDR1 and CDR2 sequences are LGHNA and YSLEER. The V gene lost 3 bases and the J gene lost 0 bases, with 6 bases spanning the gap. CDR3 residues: CASSQGFSYEQYF. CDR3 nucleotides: TGCGCCAGCAGCCAGGGCTTCTCCTACGAGCAGTACTTC.

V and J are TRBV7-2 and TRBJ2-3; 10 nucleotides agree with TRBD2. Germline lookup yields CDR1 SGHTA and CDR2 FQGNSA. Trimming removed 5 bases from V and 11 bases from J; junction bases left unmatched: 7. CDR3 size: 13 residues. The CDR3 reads CASSVFLAGEQYF. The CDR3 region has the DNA TGTGCCAGCAGCGTTTTCCTAGCGGGGGAGCAGTATTTT.

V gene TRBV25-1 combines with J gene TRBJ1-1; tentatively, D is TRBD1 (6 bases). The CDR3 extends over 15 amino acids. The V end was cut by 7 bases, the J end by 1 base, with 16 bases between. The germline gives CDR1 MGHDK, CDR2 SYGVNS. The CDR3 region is CASTNPAGANTEAFF. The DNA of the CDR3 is TGTGCCAGCACCAACCCAGCAGGGGCGAACACTGAAGCTTTCTTT.

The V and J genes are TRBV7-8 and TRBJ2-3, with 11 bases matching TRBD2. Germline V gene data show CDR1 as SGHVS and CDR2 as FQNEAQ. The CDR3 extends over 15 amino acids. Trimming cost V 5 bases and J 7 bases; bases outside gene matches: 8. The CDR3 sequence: CASSITSGGDYTQYF. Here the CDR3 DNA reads TGTGCCAGCAGCATAACTAGCGGGGGTGACTATACGCAGTATTTT.

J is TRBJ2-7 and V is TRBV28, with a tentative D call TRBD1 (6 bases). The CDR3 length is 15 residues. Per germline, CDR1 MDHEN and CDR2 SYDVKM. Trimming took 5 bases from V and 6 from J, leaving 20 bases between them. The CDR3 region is CASSLGGAGGSEQYF. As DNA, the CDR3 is TGTGCCAGCAGTCTTGGGGGAGCTGGGGGCTCCGAGCAGTACTTC.

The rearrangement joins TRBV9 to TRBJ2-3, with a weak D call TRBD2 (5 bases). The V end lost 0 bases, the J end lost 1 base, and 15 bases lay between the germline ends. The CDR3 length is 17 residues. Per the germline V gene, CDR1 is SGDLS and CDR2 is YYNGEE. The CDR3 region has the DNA TGTGCCAGCAGCGTAGAGGCGGGCAGCTCAGGCACAGATACGCAGTATTTT. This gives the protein CASSVEAGSSGTDTQYF. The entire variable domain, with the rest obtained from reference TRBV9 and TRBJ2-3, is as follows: DSGVTQTPKHLITATGQRVTLRCSPRSGDLSVYWYQQSLDQGLQFLIQYYNGEERAKGNILERFSAQQFPDLHSELNLSSLELGDSALYFCASSVEAGSSGTDTQYFGPGTRLTVL.

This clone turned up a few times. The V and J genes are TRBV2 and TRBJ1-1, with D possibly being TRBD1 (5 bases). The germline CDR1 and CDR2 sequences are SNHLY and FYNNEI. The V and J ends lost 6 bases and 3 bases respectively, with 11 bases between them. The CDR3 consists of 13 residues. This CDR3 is CASRTESHTEAFF. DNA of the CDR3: TGTGCCAGCAGGACAGAAAGTCACACTGAAGCTTTCTTT.

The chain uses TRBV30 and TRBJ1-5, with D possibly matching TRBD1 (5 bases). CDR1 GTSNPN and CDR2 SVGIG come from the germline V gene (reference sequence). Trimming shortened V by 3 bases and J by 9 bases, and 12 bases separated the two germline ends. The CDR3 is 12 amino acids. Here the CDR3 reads CAWSAGFGPQHF. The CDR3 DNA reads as TGTGCCTGGAGCGCAGGGTTTGGGCCCCAGCATTTT.

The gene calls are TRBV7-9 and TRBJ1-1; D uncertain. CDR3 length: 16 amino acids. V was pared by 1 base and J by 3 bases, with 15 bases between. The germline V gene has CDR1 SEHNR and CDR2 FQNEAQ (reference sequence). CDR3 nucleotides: TGTGCCAGCAGCTTAGGGTTGGCAGGTACGCACACTGAAGCTTTCTTT. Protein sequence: CASSLGLAGTHTEAFF. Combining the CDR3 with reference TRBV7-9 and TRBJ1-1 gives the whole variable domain DTGVSQNPRHKITKRGQNVTFRCDPISEHNRLYWYRQTLGQGPEFLTYFQNEAQLEKSRLLSDRFSAERPKGSFSTLEIQRTEQGDSAMYLCASSLGLAGTHTEAFFGQGTRLTVV.

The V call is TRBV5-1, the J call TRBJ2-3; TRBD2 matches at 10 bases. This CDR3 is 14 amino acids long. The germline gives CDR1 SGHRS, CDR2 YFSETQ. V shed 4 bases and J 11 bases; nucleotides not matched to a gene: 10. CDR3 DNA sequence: TGCGCCAGCAGCCCCCGGACTAGCGGAGTCGGGCAGTATTTT. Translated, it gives CASSPRTSGVGQYF.